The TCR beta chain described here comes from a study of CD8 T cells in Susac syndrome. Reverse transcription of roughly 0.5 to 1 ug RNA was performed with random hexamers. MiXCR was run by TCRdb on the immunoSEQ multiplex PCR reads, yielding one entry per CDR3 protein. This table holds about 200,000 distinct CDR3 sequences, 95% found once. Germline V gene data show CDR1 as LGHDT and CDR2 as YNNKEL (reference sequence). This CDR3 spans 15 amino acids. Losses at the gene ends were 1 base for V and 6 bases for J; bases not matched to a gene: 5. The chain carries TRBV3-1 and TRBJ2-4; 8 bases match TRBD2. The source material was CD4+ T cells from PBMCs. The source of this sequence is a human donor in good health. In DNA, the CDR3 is TGTGCCAGCAGCCAAGCAGGGCTAGCGGGAAACATTCAGTACTTC. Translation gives CASSQAGLAGNIQYF. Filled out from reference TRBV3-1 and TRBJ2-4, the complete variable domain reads DTAVSQTPKYLVTQMGNDKSIKCEQNLGHDTMYWYKQDSKKFLKIMFSYNNKELIINETVPNRFSPKSPDKAHLNLHINSLELGDSAVYFCASSQAGLAGNIQYFGAGTRLSVL.